This passage covers 16 T cell receptor beta chains from one sample sequenced in a study of T cells in Graves' hyperthyroidism and ophthalmopathy. The TCR beta CDR3 regions underwent amplification using RNA transcripts as the source. TCR CDR3 regions were first amplified by RT-PCR with HTBI primers. TCRdb independently ran MiXCR on the multiplex PCR reads; one entry per CDR3 protein. The data contain hundreds of thousands of distinct CDR3 sequences, 38% of them singletons. The specimen was blood. The origin of the receptors is a man in his late teens or twenties with Graves' hyperthyroidism.

This clonotype has ten or more counts. V is TRBV10-3 and J is TRBJ2-7, with D unresolved. Germline V gene lookup returns CDR1 ENHRY and CDR2 SYGVKD. The CDR3 runs 13 residues. The germline V and J ends were trimmed by 3 bases and 0 bases, with 6 bases remaining between them. As DNA, the CDR3 is TGTGCCATCAGTGACCAGAGCTCCTACGAGCAGTACTTC. It translates to CAISDQSSYEQYF.

This rearrangement joins TRBV29-1 to TRBJ2-7; 7 bases map to TRBD1. The CDR3 contains 13 residues. Germline lookup yields CDR1 SQVTM and CDR2 ANQGSEA. V lost 2 bases to trimming and J lost 2 bases; unmatched junction nucleotides: 3. DNA of the CDR3: TGCAGCGTTGAAAGGCAGGGGGCCTACGAGCAGTACTTC. Amino acids: CSVERQGAYEQYF.

The chain has TRBV7-9 and TRBJ2-5, with D possibly matching TRBD2 (6 bases). There are 17 residues in the CDR3. Trimming took 0 bases from V and 2 from J, leaving 16 bases between them. Germline CDR1 is SEHNR and CDR2 is FQNEAQ (reference sequence). The CDR3 DNA reads TGTGCCAGCAGCTTAGCGAGTAGTTCAGGACTACAAGAGACCCAGTACTTC. Translating it yields CASSLASSSGLQETQYF.

In this sample, this clonotype turned up many times. The chain carries TRBV9 and TRBJ1-2; perhaps TRBD1 as D (6 bases). The CDR3 contains 15 residues. Trimming cost V 0 bases and J 4 bases, with 13 bases left between them. The germline V gene encodes CDR1 SGDLS and CDR2 YYNGEE. CDR3 coding DNA: TGTGCCAGCAGCGTAGGGTCAGGGGACATCTATGGCTACACCTTC. This encodes CASSVGSGDIYGYTF.

The chain employs TRBV19 and TRBJ2-2; TRBD1 might be the D (7 bases). Germline V CDR1 and CDR2: LNHDA, SQIVND (reference sequence). CDR3 length equals 16 residues. Trimming removed 4 bases from V and 3 bases from J, with 15 bases in between. The CDR3 spells CASSKWGRGDTGELFF. The DNA for the CDR3 is TGTGCCAGTAGTAAATGGGGCAGGGGGGACACCGGGGAGCTGTTTTTT.

The chain recombines TRBV7-2 with TRBJ2-5; D may be TRBD1 (6 bases). The germline CDR1 and CDR2 sequences are SGHTA and FQGNSA. The CDR3 spans 14 residues. V lost 1 base, J lost 3 bases, and 9 bases lay in between. CDR3 residues: CASSLGGDKETQYF. The CDR3 nucleotides read TGTGCCAGCAGCTTAGGAGGGGACAAAGAGACCCAGTACTTC.

As concerns this clonotype: A much larger clonotype is one base distant, so this may be a read error. The J gene is TRBJ1-6, the V gene TRBV9; D is possibly TRBD1 (6 bases). The CDR3 is 14 amino acids. Germline V gene data show CDR1 as SGDLS and CDR2 as YYNGEE. In DNA form, the CDR3 reads TGTACCAGCAGCTTAACAGGGTTGGATTCACCCCTCCACTTT. This translates into CTSSLTGLDSPLHF.

As regards this clonotype: A much larger clone lies a single base off, so this may be a read error. The rearrangement uses TRBV6-5 and TRBJ1-1; D is undetermined. Trimming took off 7 bases at V and 1 base at J, with 7 bases between the two ends. In germline, CDR1 is MNHEY, CDR2 SVGAGI. The CDR3 sequence is 12 residues long. CDR3 protein: CASTDTNTEAFF. DNA for the CDR3: TGTGCCAGCACAGATACGAACACTGAAGCTTTCTTT.

Concerning this clonotype itself: An end of the junction differs from the germline gene, which may be a read error. The chain carries TRBV4-1 and TRBJ2-7; D is possibly TRBD1 (5 bases). The CDR3 has 15 residues. Germline CDR1 and CDR2: MGHRA and YSYEKL. The CDR3 nucleotides read TGTGCCAGCAGTCAAGGGGCGGATAGCTCCTACGAGCAGTACTTC. It codes for CASSQGADSSYEQYF.

A single count supports this clonotype. The V gene is TRBV5-4, the J gene TRBJ2-7, with D perhaps being TRBD1 or TRBD2 (5 bases each). Germline V CDR1 and CDR2: SGHNT, YYREEE (reference sequence). Trimming cost V 0 bases and J 4 bases, with 11 bases left between them. The CDR3 is 14 residues long. The DNA for the CDR3 is TGTGCCAGCAGCTTGGAGTCAGGGAGATACGAGCAGTACTTC. This translates into CASSLESGRYEQYF.

This clonotype was counted only a few times. This rearrangement joins TRBV7-2 to TRBJ2-5; 10 bases are a match to TRBD1. CDR3 length: 17 residues. With 5 bases clipped from V and 5 bases from J, the junction kept 14 bases outside the gene matches. Germline CDR1 SGHTA, CDR2 FQGNSA. The CDR3 region is CASSQDPPTGGRETQYF. The CDR3 DNA reads as TGTGCCAGCAGCCAAGACCCACCGACAGGGGGCAGGGAGACCCAGTACTTC. Full variable domain (rest looked up from reference TRBV7-2 and TRBJ2-5): GAGVSQSPSNKVTEKGKDVELRCDPISGHTALYWYRQSLGQGLEFLIYFQGNSAPDKSGLPSDRFSAERTGGSVSTLTIQRTQQEDSAVYLCASSQDPPTGGRETQYFGPGTRLLVL.

The chain recombines TRBV20-1 with TRBJ2-6; D gene ambiguous. The germline V gene encodes CDR1 DFQATT and CDR2 SNEGSKA (reference sequence). CDR3 length equals 14 residues. Trimming took off 3 bases at V and 4 bases at J, with 10 bases between the two ends. The CDR3: CSARAPTGANVLTF. The CDR3 region has the DNA TGCAGTGCTAGGGCTCCAACAGGGGCCAACGTCCTGACTTTC.

This clonotype has a count of ten or more. CDR3 DNA sequence: TGTGCCAGCAGCTTAGACCCGGCCTCTGAAAAACTGTTTTTT. It codes for CASSLDPASEKLFF. The chain joins TRBV7-9 to TRBJ1-4; D not resolved. In germline, CDR1 is SEHNR, CDR2 FQNEAQ (reference sequence). The CDR3 is 14 residues long. With 1 base removed from V and 7 bases from J, the gap between germline ends came to 10 bases.

This clonotype has at least ten counts. The chain combines TRBV7-9 with TRBJ1-2; D may be TRBD1 (6 bases). The CDR3 contains 13 residues. Germline lookup yields CDR1 SEHNR and CDR2 FQNEAQ (reference sequence). V dropped 10 bases and J dropped 4 bases, with 16 bases sitting between them. CDR3 sequence: CAITLRGFYGYTF. The CDR3 DNA follows: TGTGCCATCACACTCAGGGGTTTCTATGGCTACACCTTC.

V usage is TRBV5-1 and J usage is TRBJ2-5; unclear D gene. V was clipped by 1 base and J by 2 bases, with 9 bases between them. This CDR3 contains 14 residues. Germline loops: CDR1 SGHRS, CDR2 YFSETQ. CDR3 sequence (DNA): TGCGCCAGCAGCTTGATGACGGTTCAAGAGACCCAGTACTTC. It specifies CASSLMTVQETQYF. The whole variable domain, remainder taken from reference TRBV5-1 and TRBJ2-5, is KAGVTQTPRYLIKTRGQQVTLSCSPISGHRSVSWYQQTPGQGLQFLFEYFSETQRNKGNFPGRFSGRQFSNSRSEMNVSTLELGDSALYLCASSLMTVQETQYFGPGTRLLVL.

This clonotype was seen only once. This chain connects TRBV10-3 to TRBJ1-5; TRBD1 agrees at 7 bases. Unmatched junction bases numbered 3, after V lost 2 bases and J lost 2 bases. CDR3 length: 15 residues. Germline values: CDR1 ENHRY, CDR2 SYGVKD. CDR3 region: CAISETGTGNQPQHF. The DNA of the CDR3 is TGTGCCATCAGTGAGACCGGGACAGGCAATCAGCCCCAGCATTTT.